These 9 T cell receptor beta chains were all obtained from the same sample, sequenced in a study of patients and donors after allogeneic stem cell transplantation. MiXCR was run by TCRdb on the RT-PCR reads, yielding one entry per CDR3 protein. Counted here are about a million distinct CDR3 sequences, roughly 18% occurring once; the ten biggest clones make up 5% to 7.5%. Sequencing used blood, either unsorted or a sorted T cell fraction (not recorded which). The receptor set was obtained from a human donor who was either an allogeneic HSCT recipient or a stem cell or donor lymphocyte infusion donor (not recorded which). It is not recorded whose cells these are; they may come from a transplant donor.

The rearrangement uses TRBV27 and TRBJ2-1; 8 bases match TRBD2. In germline, CDR1 is MNHEY, CDR2 SMNVEV (reference sequence). This CDR3 has 17 amino acids. With V trimmed by 1 base and J by 2 bases, 7 bases remained unmatched. In nucleotides, the CDR3 is TGTGCCAGCAGTTTATTCGGTAGCGGGGATCCCTACAATGAGCAGTTCTTC. Its translation is CASSLFGSGDPYNEQFF.

This sequence joins TRBV3-1 and TRBJ1-1; TRBD1 is a possible D gene (6 bases). The CDR3 spans 15 residues. Germline V gene lookup returns CDR1 LGHDT and CDR2 YNNKEL (reference sequence). The V and J ends lost 2 bases and 5 bases respectively, with 15 bases between them. The CDR3 nucleotides read TGTGCCAGCAGCCAAACCCGGGGGGGGCTGACTGAAGCTTTCTTT. Protein sequence: CASSQTRGGLTEAFF.

The V and J genes are TRBV4-1 and TRBJ1-1; D gene unclear. Germline V gene data show CDR1 as MGHRA and CDR2 as YSYEKL. The V end was cut by 0 bases, the J end by 3 bases, with 14 bases between. The CDR3 runs to 16 residues. The CDR3: CASSQDPGWTDTEAFF. CDR3 in DNA: TGCGCCAGCAGCCAAGATCCTGGGTGGACTGACACTGAAGCTTTCTTT.

The chain recombines TRBV12-5 with TRBJ2-1; TRBD2 might be the D (6 bases). The V gene's germline CDR1 is LGHNT and CDR2 FRNRAP. Trimming took off 6 bases at V and 6 bases at J, with 12 bases between the two ends. The CDR3 spans 13 residues. CDR3 in DNA: TGTGCTAGTGGGGGGGGAATCAGCAATGAGCAGTTCTTC. Its translation is CASGGGISNEQFF. The variable domain in full, with the rest retrieved from reference TRBV12-5 and TRBJ2-1, is DARVTQTPRHKVTEMGQEVTMRCQPILGHNTVFWYRQTMMQGLELLAYFRNRAPLDDSGMPKDRFSAEMPDATLATLKIQPSEPRDSAVYFCASGGGISNEQFFGPGTRLTVL.

The chain couples TRBV3-1 to TRBJ2-7; possibly TRBD1 or TRBD2 for D (5 bases each). V was cut by 3 bases and J by 12 bases, with 21 bases left in between. The CDR3 length is 14 residues. CDR1 LGHDT and CDR2 YNNKEL come from the germline V gene (reference sequence). In nucleotides, the CDR3 is TGTGCCAGCAGCCAGGCCGGGAACAGGCGGAGTCGGTACTTC. As protein: CASSQAGNRRSRYF.

This clonotype was seen only a few times. The rearrangement uses TRBV5-1 and TRBJ2-3, with 7 bases fitting TRBD2. CDR3 length equals 15 residues. Trimming removed 1 base from V and 7 bases from J; junction bases left unmatched: 9. Germline V gene sequence: CDR1 SGHRS, CDR2 YFSETQ. This CDR3 reads CASSLSTSDKHTQYF. In DNA form, the CDR3 reads TGCGCCAGCAGCTTGAGTACTAGCGATAAACATACGCAGTATTTT. Combining the CDR3 with reference TRBV5-1 and TRBJ2-3 gives the whole variable domain KAGVTQTPRYLIKTRGQQVTLSCSPISGHRSVSWYQQTPGQGLQFLFEYFSETQRNKGNFPGRFSGRQFSNSRSEMNVSTLELGDSALYLCASSLSTSDKHTQYFGPGTRLTVL.

This clonotype was detected ten times or more. This rearrangement joins TRBV5-1 to TRBJ1-1, with D possibly being TRBD1 (5 bases). The CDR3 runs 17 residues. Germline V gene lookup returns CDR1 SGHRS and CDR2 YFSETQ. The V gene lost 0 bases and the J gene lost 0 bases, with 15 bases spanning the gap. CDR3 nucleotide sequence: TGCGCCAGCAGCTTGGTTGGGTCGGGCAGGGTGAACACTGAAGCTTTCTTT. This encodes CASSLVGSGRVNTEAFF.

The rearrangement links TRBV7-6 to TRBJ2-1; TRBD2 aligns across 10 bases. The V gene's germline CDR1 is SGHVS and CDR2 FNYEAQ. The CDR3 loop spans 15 amino acids. V was pared by 5 bases and J by 5 bases, with 6 bases of the junction left unmatched. CDR3 nucleotide sequence: TGTGCCAGCAGCCCGTTACTAGCGGGGAACAATGAGCAGTTCTTC. Its translation: CASSPLLAGNNEQFF.

This clonotype was recorded a few times. V is TRBV25-1 and J is TRBJ2-1, with 8 nucleotides matching TRBD2. The V gene end was trimmed by 6 bases and the J gene end by 15 bases; junction bases not matched to a gene: 16. The CDR3 totals 14 residues. Germline V gives CDR1 MGHDK, CDR2 SYGVNS. The chain's CDR3 is CASRDREGGGRWFF. The CDR3 DNA is TGTGCCAGCAGGGACCGGGAGGGAGGGGGTCGGTGGTTCTTC.